This T cell receptor beta chain was captured by sequencing in a study of T cell responses to AZD1222 COVID-19 vaccine. This clone was detected only once. Using immunoSEQ multiplex PCR, the repertoire was profiled, and TCRdb retains in-frame clones only, with some absent. The data hold some 110,000 clones, with more than 75% observed a single time. The source was peripheral blood, collected on day 0 of AZD1222 vaccination. The sequence derives from an adult in good health.

CDR3 coding DNA: TGTGCCAGCAGCCAAGCCAGGCCTTACACCGGGGAGCTGTTTTTT. The encoded protein is CASSQARPYTGELFF. This chain joins TRBV14 and TRBJ2-2; the D is unclear. V lost 1 base and J 3 bases, leaving 9 bases between the germline ends. CDR3 length: 15 residues. In germline, CDR1 is SGHDN, CDR2 FVKESK.